This TCR beta chain was sequenced in a study of blood T cells in healthy people across ages. Then a second PCR, running about 6 to 12 cycles, was carried out with a sample-barcoded 5' primer and a J-beta primer mix. TCRdb passed the 5' RACE reads through MiXCR, listing each CDR3 protein once. Among 850,000 to 950,000 distinct CDR3 sequences listed, around 28% were seen once. Study findings and constraints: Lack of knowledge of donor CMV status possibly confounded expanded clonotype changes.

A remark on this clonotype: As yet, its antigen is unknown.

Per the germline V gene, CDR1 is KGHDR and CDR2 is SFDVKD. Unmatched junction bases numbered 8, after V lost 0 bases and J lost 7 bases. This CDR3 has 15 residues. This sequence originates from a woman of 80 years or more in good health. The sequenced sample was blood. The rearrangement links TRBV24-1 to TRBJ2-7, with 7 bases aligning to TRBD2. CDR3 bases: TGTGCCACCAGTGATTTGCGGGGGGACTACAATGAGCAGTACTTC. It encodes CATSDLRGDYNEQYF.